Here is one T cell receptor (beta chain) with its context. Its specificity is unknown. The data originate from a study of cytomegalovirus exposure and HLA in healthy donors. Findings of the study overall: TCR beta V segments were, for the most part, productive about 87% or about 30% of the time in an earlier analysis. It emerged from a later analysis that several of the most significant clusters appeared to be linked to common viral pathogens.

The PCR contained 60 Vbeta and 13 Jbeta primers. Authors' methods: The authors later counted 75 million to 90 million unique TCR beta chains, roughly 10 million of them shared. Sequencing was performed with immunoSEQ multiplex PCR; in TCRdb, only in-frame clones are kept and a portion is missing. V, J and clone size derive from that table, while D and trimming were established from the DNA sequence. The data contain about 140,000 clones, 8.9% of them singletons. Germline V CDR1 and CDR2: SGHRS, YFSETQ. This CDR3 contains 14 residues. This TCR was recovered from a woman in her 40s in good health and CMV-seropositive. The sample comprised PBMCs. The chain combines TRBV5-1 with TRBJ2-5, with a possible D match to TRBD1 (6 bases). The end of the DNA aligns better with TRBJ2-7, so the J call may be wrong. The CDR3 region has the DNA TGCGCCAGCAGTTCGACAGGCCTCACCTACGAGCAGTACTTC. Translated: CASSSTGLTYEQYF.